This is a list of T cell receptor beta chains from one sample in a study of T cell responses to AZD1222 COVID-19 vaccine. Repertoires were generated with immunoSEQ multiplex PCR, while TCRdb's copy carries only in-frame clones and drops some. The sample shows some 90,000 clones, under 90% of them seen only once. This specimen was peripheral blood, taken on day 0 of AZD1222 vaccination. Every receptor here comes from an adult in good health. CDR3s include the opening cysteine and the closing phenylalanine or tryptophan. Each record gives: V gene, J gene, D gene, clone size, CDR3 DNA, CDR3 protein. A D gene is named only where the DNA matches it firmly. Expanded clones are given a class, and other clones once, few, many or no size at all.

v_call: TRBV10-3
j_call: TRBJ1-1
d_call: -
clone_size: -
cdr3_nt: TGTGCCATCCGGGAGACAGCGGACACTGAAGCTTTCTTT
cdr3_aa: CAIRETADTEAFF

v_call: TRBV6-1
j_call: TRBJ2-2
d_call: -
clone_size: -
cdr3_nt: TGTGCCAGCACGATCCAGGACAGATTAACCGGGGAGCTGTTTTTT
cdr3_aa: CASTIQDRLTGELFF

v_call: TRBV27
j_call: TRBJ1-6
d_call: -
clone_size: once
cdr3_nt: TGTGCCAGCAGTTTAAAGGATTCACCCCTCCACTTT
cdr3_aa: CASSLKDSPLHF

v_call: TRBV5-8
j_call: TRBJ1-5
d_call: -
clone_size: -
cdr3_nt: TGTGCCAGCAGCTTGGGATCTTGGCTAGCTAGCAATCAGCCCCAGCATTTT
cdr3_aa: CASSLGSWLASNQPQHF

v_call: TRBV7-2
j_call: TRBJ1-4
d_call: -
clone_size: -
cdr3_nt: TGTGCCAGCAGCTTATGGGGCGGAACTAATGAAAAACTGTTTTTT
cdr3_aa: CASSLWGGTNEKLFF

v_call: TRBV3-1/TRBV3-2
j_call: TRBJ2-1
d_call: TRBD2
clone_size: -
cdr3_nt: TGTGCCAGCAGCCAAGATAGGGGGACTAGCGGGAGCTATGAGCAGTTCTTC
cdr3_aa: CASSQDRGTSGSYEQFF

v_call: TRBV5-1
j_call: TRBJ1-3
d_call: -
clone_size: -
cdr3_nt: TGCGCCAGCAGCCCCAGGTCCGGGAACTCTGGAAACACCATATATTTT
cdr3_aa: CASSPRSGNSGNTIYF

v_call: TRBV2
j_call: TRBJ1-1
d_call: -
clone_size: -
cdr3_nt: TGTGCCAGCAGGGACAGAGGTTCGAACACTGAAGCTTTCTTT
cdr3_aa: CASRDRGSNTEAFF

v_call: TRBV4-1
j_call: TRBJ1-2
d_call: -
clone_size: once
cdr3_nt: TGCGCCAGCAGCCAAGATTGGGGTAACGGGGGCTCTAGGTATGGCTACACCTTC
cdr3_aa: CASSQDWGNGGSRYGYTF

v_call: TRBV3-1/TRBV3-2
j_call: TRBJ2-7
d_call: -
clone_size: -
cdr3_nt: TGTGCCAGCAGCCAATCCTACATGGTTGAAGGGTTCTACGAGCAGTACTTC
cdr3_aa: CASSQSYMVEGFYEQYF

v_call: TRBV9
j_call: TRBJ2-2
d_call: TRBD2
clone_size: -
cdr3_nt: TGTGCCAGCAGCGTAGCTGGGGGGGGTCTAAACACCGGGGAGCTGTTTTTT
cdr3_aa: CASSVAGGGLNTGELFF

v_call: TRBV6-5
j_call: TRBJ2-1
d_call: TRBD2
clone_size: -
cdr3_nt: TGTGCCAGCAGTTACATATCCGGGGGGAGGGATGAGCAGTTCTTC
cdr3_aa: CASSYISGGRDEQFF

v_call: TRBV11-2
j_call: TRBJ1-3
d_call: -
clone_size: -
cdr3_nt: TGTGCCAGCAGCTTAGCTGCATCATACTCTGGAAACACCATATATTTT
cdr3_aa: CASSLAASYSGNTIYF

v_call: TRBV29-1
j_call: TRBJ2-1
d_call: -
clone_size: -
cdr3_nt: TGCAGCGTTGAAGAGTTCCGGGGAGAAAAGGAGCAGTTCTTC
cdr3_aa: CSVEEFRGEKEQFF

v_call: TRBV11-3
j_call: TRBJ2-1
d_call: -
clone_size: -
cdr3_nt: TGTGCCAGCAGCTTAGGGCTAGCAACTTTGAATGAGCAGTTCTTC
cdr3_aa: CASSLGLATLNEQFF

v_call: TRBV6-5
j_call: TRBJ2-7
d_call: -
clone_size: -
cdr3_nt: TGTGCCAGCTTGAGTTCCCACGAGCAGTACTTC
cdr3_aa: CASLSSHEQYF

v_call: TRBV29-1
j_call: TRBJ2-3
d_call: -
clone_size: once
cdr3_nt: TGCAGTGCCTTTACCCGTGAGCAGTATTTT
cdr3_aa: CSAFTREQYF

v_call: TRBV4-1
j_call: TRBJ1-4
d_call: TRBD1
clone_size: -
cdr3_nt: TGCGCCAGCAGCCAAGATGGACAGGGTGTAGGCAACTCCGGAAAACTGTTTTTT
cdr3_aa: CASSQDGQGVGNSGKLFF

v_call: TRBV18
j_call: TRBJ1-1
d_call: -
clone_size: -
cdr3_nt: TGTGCCAGCTCACCATTAGCAGGCGAGAACGCTGAAGCTTTCTTT
cdr3_aa: CASSPLAGENAEAFF

v_call: TRBV7-8
j_call: TRBJ1-1
d_call: TRBD1
clone_size: few
cdr3_nt: TGTGCCAGCAGCTTAGGAGGGACAGGGAACACTGAAGCTTTCTTT
cdr3_aa: CASSLGGTGNTEAFF

v_call: TRBV19
j_call: TRBJ1-4
d_call: -
clone_size: -
cdr3_nt: TGTGCCAGTAGTAAGGGCCTCTATAATGAAAAACTGTTTTTT
cdr3_aa: CASSKGLYNEKLFF

v_call: TRBV27
j_call: TRBJ2-1
d_call: -
clone_size: -
cdr3_nt: TGTGCCAGCCAACCGAGCAGCGGGCCCTACAATGAGCAGTTCTTC
cdr3_aa: CASQPSSGPYNEQFF

v_call: TRBV18
j_call: TRBJ2-7
d_call: TRBD1
clone_size: -
cdr3_nt: TGTGCCAGCTCACCCCCCCCGGGACAGGGGGGGCACGAGCAGTACTTC
cdr3_aa: CASSPPPGQGGHEQYF

v_call: TRBV14
j_call: TRBJ1-4
d_call: TRBD1
clone_size: -
cdr3_nt: TGTGCCAGCAGCCAGGGACAGAGATCAACTAATGAAAAACTGTTTTTT
cdr3_aa: CASSQGQRSTNEKLFF

v_call: TRBV11-2
j_call: TRBJ2-1
d_call: -
clone_size: few
cdr3_nt: TGTGCCAGCAGCTCACTGGGTGAGCAGTTCTTC
cdr3_aa: CASSSLGEQFF

v_call: TRBV5-6
j_call: TRBJ2-5
d_call: -
clone_size: -
cdr3_nt: TGTGCCAGCAGCTTGGCCCTCAAAGAGACCCAGTACTTC
cdr3_aa: CASSLALKETQYF

v_call: TRBV4-2
j_call: TRBJ1-1
d_call: -
clone_size: -
cdr3_nt: TGTGCCAGCAGCCAAGAGGCCTCAGGGTACACTGAAGCTTTCTTT
cdr3_aa: CASSQEASGYTEAFF

v_call: TRBV7-3
j_call: TRBJ2-3
d_call: -
clone_size: -
cdr3_nt: TGTGCCAGCAGCTTAGGGGGCTACACAGATACGCAGTATTTT
cdr3_aa: CASSLGGYTDTQYF

v_call: TRBV2
j_call: TRBJ1-1
d_call: TRBD1
clone_size: -
cdr3_nt: TGTGCCAGCAGCTTTTACAGGGGAAACACTGAAGCTTTCTTT
cdr3_aa: CASSFYRGNTEAFF

v_call: TRBV11-1
j_call: TRBJ2-1
d_call: TRBD2
clone_size: -
cdr3_nt: TGTGCCAGCAGCTTAGAAGGACTAGGTCTTAGCAATGAGCAGTTCTTC
cdr3_aa: CASSLEGLGLSNEQFF

v_call: TRBV7-6
j_call: TRBJ2-1
d_call: TRBD2
clone_size: -
cdr3_nt: TGTGCCAGCAGCCAATATAGCGGGAGGGCCTACAATGAGCAGTTCTTC
cdr3_aa: CASSQYSGRAYNEQFF

v_call: TRBV2
j_call: TRBJ1-4
d_call: -
clone_size: -
cdr3_nt: TGTGCCAGCAGTCCCTTGGGGGGAGGTGAAAAACTGTTTTTT
cdr3_aa: CASSPLGGGEKLFF

v_call: TRBV27
j_call: TRBJ1-1
d_call: -
clone_size: once
cdr3_nt: TGTGCCACCTATCCGGAGGGACGAAGGTACACTGAAGCTTTCTTT
cdr3_aa: CATYPEGRRYTEAFF

v_call: TRBV7-9
j_call: TRBJ2-5
d_call: TRBD2
clone_size: -
cdr3_nt: TGTGCCAGCAGCGAGGGACTAGCGGGAGGAGAGACCCAGTACTTC
cdr3_aa: CASSEGLAGGETQYF

v_call: TRBV15
j_call: TRBJ2-2
d_call: -
clone_size: -
cdr3_nt: TGTGCCACCAGCAGAGATTACGGGTCTCAGAGGGCCGGGGAGCTGTTTTTT
cdr3_aa: CATSRDYGSQRAGELFF

v_call: TRBV7-2
j_call: TRBJ1-4
d_call: -
clone_size: -
cdr3_nt: TGTGCCAGCAGCTTAGAACAGTCCGGCCCCTTAGGAAAACTGTTTTTT
cdr3_aa: CASSLEQSGPLGKLFF

v_call: TRBV13
j_call: TRBJ1-4
d_call: TRBD1
clone_size: -
cdr3_nt: TGTGCCAGCAGCCCCCATCACGGGACAGGGGAGGAAAAACTGTTTTTT
cdr3_aa: CASSPHHGTGEEKLFF

v_call: TRBV29-1
j_call: TRBJ2-1
d_call: TRBD1
clone_size: once
cdr3_nt: TGCAGCGGATCGCCAGGGGGTAGATCCTACAATGAGCAGTTCTTC
cdr3_aa: CSGSPGGRSYNEQFF

v_call: TRBV9
j_call: TRBJ2-1
d_call: TRBD2
clone_size: -
cdr3_nt: TGTGCCAGCAGCATTACCGGGACTAGCGGGGGCAATGAGCAGTTCTTC
cdr3_aa: CASSITGTSGGNEQFF

v_call: TRBV3-1/TRBV3-2
j_call: TRBJ2-2
d_call: -
clone_size: -
cdr3_nt: TGTGCCACCCAGGGTGTCCGAACTGCCGGGGAGCTGTTTTTT
cdr3_aa: CATQGVRTAGELFF

v_call: TRBV6-5
j_call: TRBJ2-5
d_call: -
clone_size: -
cdr3_nt: TGTGCCAGCAGTTTAGTGGAGACCCAGTACTTC
cdr3_aa: CASSLVETQYF

v_call: TRBV5-1
j_call: TRBJ2-1
d_call: TRBD2
clone_size: -
cdr3_nt: TGCGCCAGCAGCTTGGGGTCCAGCGGGAGCGCTACCTACAATGAGCAGTTCTTC
cdr3_aa: CASSLGSSGSATYNEQFF

v_call: TRBV4-3
j_call: TRBJ1-1
d_call: -
clone_size: -
cdr3_nt: TGCGCCAGCAGCCAAGCCCCGGACACTGAAGCTTTCTTT
cdr3_aa: CASSQAPDTEAFF

v_call: TRBV30
j_call: TRBJ1-2
d_call: -
clone_size: -
cdr3_nt: TGTGCCTGGAGTCCGGTCTATGGCTACACCTTC
cdr3_aa: CAWSPVYGYTF

v_call: TRBV14
j_call: TRBJ1-5
d_call: -
clone_size: once
cdr3_nt: TGTGCCAGCAGCCCGGGCAGTAATCAGCCCCAGCATTTT
cdr3_aa: CASSPGSNQPQHF

v_call: TRBV29-1
j_call: TRBJ1-2
d_call: TRBD1
clone_size: -
cdr3_nt: TGCAGCGTTACCCAACAGGGGGCAAACTATGGCTACACCTTC
cdr3_aa: CSVTQQGANYGYTF

v_call: TRBV27
j_call: TRBJ2-1
d_call: -
clone_size: -
cdr3_nt: TGTGCCAGCAGTTTTCTAGCCCCCAATGAGCAGTTCTTC
cdr3_aa: CASSFLAPNEQFF

v_call: TRBV5-8
j_call: TRBJ1-2
d_call: -
clone_size: -
cdr3_nt: TGTGCCAGCAGCTTGGAGGGACACGCGAGGTATGGCTACACCTTC
cdr3_aa: CASSLEGHARYGYTF

v_call: TRBV5-1
j_call: TRBJ1-3
d_call: -
clone_size: -
cdr3_nt: TGCGCCAGCAGCTTTAATGGGTTGGGAAACACCATATATTTT
cdr3_aa: CASSFNGLGNTIYF

v_call: TRBV6-2/TRBV6-3
j_call: TRBJ1-1
d_call: -
clone_size: -
cdr3_nt: TGTGCCAGCAGCCCCTTTGGACGGACGGTGGCGGCTGAAGCTTTCTTT
cdr3_aa: CASSPFGRTVAAEAFF

v_call: TRBV7-2
j_call: TRBJ1-1
d_call: -
clone_size: -
cdr3_nt: TGTGCCAGCAGCTTACGCAGGGGCCTTGAAGCTTTCTTT
cdr3_aa: CASSLRRGLEAFF